Detailed here is one T cell receptor beta chain. Its antigen is not identified. A sample-barcoded 5' primer and a J-beta primer mix were used in a second PCR of roughly 7 to 11 cycles. TCRdb called the 5' RACE reads again in MiXCR, with one record for every CDR3 protein. Of around 900,000 distinct CDR3 sequences listed, roughly 50% were seen once; the top ten hold about 20%. Each of the donors had roughly 9.1 milliliters of peripheral blood drawn into EDTA-treated Vacutainer tubes. This record comes from a study of blood T cells in healthy people across ages. General observations from the study: It was not possible, with unsorted PBMCs, to conclusively compare naive and antigen-experienced cells. Researchers judged that diversity estimates from one million T cells fell short of true values.

V trimming: 10 bases; J trimming: 3 bases; junction bases outside the gene matches: 13. CDR1 and CDR2 (germline): MDHEN, SYDVKM. The CDR3 covers 19 residues. V gene TRBV28 combines with J gene TRBJ2-6; 15 bases align to TRBD2. Sample: blood. This TCR was recovered from a woman aged 55-70 years in good health. The CDR3 bases are TGTGCCACCAGAGGGCTACAGGGACTAGCGGGAGGTGGGGCCAACGTCCTGACTTTC. This encodes CATRGLQGLAGGGANVLTF.